The sample holds a few counts of the clone carrying this TCR beta chain. Its target is not known. The data derive from a study of vaccination and CD4 T cells after COVID-19. Regarding the study as a whole: The study found median SARS-CoV-2-reactive clonotypes rising from roughly 19 to 38, not significantly.

Germline values: CDR1 SEHNR, CDR2 FQNEAQ (reference sequence). V shed 3 bases, J shed 5 bases, and the junction held 13 bases outside the gene matches. This CDR3 spans 18 amino acids. Cultured CD4+ T-cell DNA underwent Oncomine TCR Beta short-read sequencing. TCRdb re-analysed the PCR reads in MiXCR, keeping a single row per CDR3 protein. The table lists about 19,000 distinct CDR3 sequences, less than 65% of them singletons, with roughly 8% in the top ten. This sample's treatment: roughly ten-day PBMC culture with coronavirus spike peptide pools or control peptides (ViraFEST assay). Following expansion of antigen-specific T cells with peptide pools, ViraFEST then sequenced TCRs.

The specimen sequenced was CD4+ T cells from blood, cultured in vitro. V gene TRBV7-9 combines with J gene TRBJ2-5, with 12 bases identical to TRBD2. The clonotype was recovered from a human donor who had recovered from COVID-19. This chain's CDR3 is CASSFLPINGLAGETQYF. The DNA for the CDR3 is TGTGCCAGCAGCTTTCTTCCGATAAATGGACTAGCGGGGGAGACCCAGTACTTC.